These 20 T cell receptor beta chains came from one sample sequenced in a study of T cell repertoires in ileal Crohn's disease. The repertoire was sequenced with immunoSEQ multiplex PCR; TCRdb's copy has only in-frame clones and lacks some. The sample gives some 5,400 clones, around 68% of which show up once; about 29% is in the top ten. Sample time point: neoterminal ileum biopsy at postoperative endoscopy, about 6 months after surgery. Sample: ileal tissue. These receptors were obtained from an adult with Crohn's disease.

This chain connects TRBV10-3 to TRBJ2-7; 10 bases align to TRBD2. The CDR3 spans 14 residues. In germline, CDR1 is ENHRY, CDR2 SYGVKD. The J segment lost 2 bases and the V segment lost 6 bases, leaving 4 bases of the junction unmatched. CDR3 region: CAIRAGTSAYEQYF. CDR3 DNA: TGTGCCATCAGGGCCGGGACTAGCGCCTACGAGCAGTACTTC.

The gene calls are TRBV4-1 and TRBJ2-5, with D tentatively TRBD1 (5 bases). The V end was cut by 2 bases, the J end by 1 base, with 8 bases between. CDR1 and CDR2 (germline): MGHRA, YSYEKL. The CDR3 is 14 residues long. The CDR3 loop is CASSQPDSQETQYF. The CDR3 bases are TGCGCCAGCAGCCAACCAGACAGCCAAGAGACCCAGTACTTC.

CDR3 in DNA: TGTGCCAGCAGCTTCTCTAGGGAGGAGACCCAGTACTTC. It yields the protein CASSFSREETQYF. V gene TRBV7-3 combines with J gene TRBJ2-5; D might be TRBD2 (5 bases). The CDR3 runs to 13 residues. Trimming left V 3 bases short and J 5 bases short, with 10 bases between. Germline V gene data show CDR1 as SGHTA and CDR2 as FQGTGA.

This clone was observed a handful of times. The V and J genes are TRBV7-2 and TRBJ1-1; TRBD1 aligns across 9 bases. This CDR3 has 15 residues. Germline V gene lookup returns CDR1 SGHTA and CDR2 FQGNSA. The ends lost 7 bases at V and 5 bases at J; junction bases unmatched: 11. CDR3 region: CASTQGGTGWTEAFF. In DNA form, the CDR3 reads TGTGCCAGCACCCAAGGTGGGACAGGGTGGACTGAAGCTTTCTTT.

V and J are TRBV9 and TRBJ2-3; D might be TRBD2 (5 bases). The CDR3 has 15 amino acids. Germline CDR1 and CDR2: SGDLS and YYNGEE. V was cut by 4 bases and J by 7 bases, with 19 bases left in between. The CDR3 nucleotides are TGTGCCAGCAGCACGCGCCCCGGGATACTTAATACGCAGTATTTT. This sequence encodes CASSTRPGILNTQYF.

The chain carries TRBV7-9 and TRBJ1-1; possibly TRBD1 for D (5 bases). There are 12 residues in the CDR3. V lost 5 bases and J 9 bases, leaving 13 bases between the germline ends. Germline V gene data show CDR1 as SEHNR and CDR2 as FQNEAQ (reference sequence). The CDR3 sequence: CASSLRQTQAFF. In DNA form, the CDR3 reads TGTGCCAGCAGCCTCCGACAGACCCAAGCTTTCTTT.

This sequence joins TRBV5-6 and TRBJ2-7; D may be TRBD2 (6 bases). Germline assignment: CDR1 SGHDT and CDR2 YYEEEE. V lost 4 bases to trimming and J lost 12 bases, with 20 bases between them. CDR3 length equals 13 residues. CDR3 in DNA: TGTGCCAGCAGCCAAATCGGGACTCCTGCTTTGTACGTC. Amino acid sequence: CASSQIGTPALYV.

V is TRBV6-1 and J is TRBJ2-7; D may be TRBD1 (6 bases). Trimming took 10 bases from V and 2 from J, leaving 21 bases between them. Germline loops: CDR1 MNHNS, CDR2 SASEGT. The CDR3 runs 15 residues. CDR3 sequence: CAISRGSRWAYEQYV. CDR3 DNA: TGTGCCATCTCAAGGGGGTCGCGTTGGGCCTACGAGCAGTACGTC.

The CDR3 here is CASRPGQGTLYTF. The CDR3 nucleotides are TGTGCCAGCAGGCCGGGACAGGGTACTCTCTACACCTTC. The chain joins TRBV27 to TRBJ1-2, with TRBD1 identical over 9 bases. Trimming took 6 bases from V and 10 from J; bases not matched to a gene: 9. Germline CDR1 reads MNHEY; CDR2 reads SMNVEV (reference sequence). This CDR3 contains 13 residues.

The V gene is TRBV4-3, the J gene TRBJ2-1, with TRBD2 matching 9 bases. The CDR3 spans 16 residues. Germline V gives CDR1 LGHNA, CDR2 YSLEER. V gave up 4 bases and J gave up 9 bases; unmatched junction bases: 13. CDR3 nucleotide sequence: TGCGCCAGCAGCCCCGTAGCGGGAGCCCCTTTGATTGAGCAGTTCTTC. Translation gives CASSPVAGAPLIEQFF.

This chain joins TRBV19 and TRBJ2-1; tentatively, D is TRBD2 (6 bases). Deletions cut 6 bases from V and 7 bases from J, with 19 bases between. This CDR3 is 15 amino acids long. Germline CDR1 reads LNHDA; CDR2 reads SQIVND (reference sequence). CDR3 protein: CASRRGQGVANEQFF. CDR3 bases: TGTGCCAGTAGGCGGGGTCAGGGAGTCGCAAATGAGCAGTTCTTC.

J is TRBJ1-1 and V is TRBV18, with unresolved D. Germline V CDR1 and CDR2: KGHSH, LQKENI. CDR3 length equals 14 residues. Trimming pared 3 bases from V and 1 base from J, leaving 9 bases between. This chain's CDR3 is CASSPAVRNTEAFF. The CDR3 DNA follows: TGTGCCAGCTCACCGGCAGTCCGGAACACTGAAGCTTTCTTT.

DNA of the CDR3: TGTGCCAGCTCACCACTGTCGGACTACTCTGGAAACACCATATATTTT. Translated, it gives CASSPLSDYSGNTIYF. J is TRBJ1-3 and V is TRBV18; D is undetermined. The length of the CDR3 is 16 residues. Per the germline V gene, CDR1 is KGHSH and CDR2 is LQKENI. The germline V and J ends were trimmed by 1 base and 0 bases, with 10 bases remaining between them.

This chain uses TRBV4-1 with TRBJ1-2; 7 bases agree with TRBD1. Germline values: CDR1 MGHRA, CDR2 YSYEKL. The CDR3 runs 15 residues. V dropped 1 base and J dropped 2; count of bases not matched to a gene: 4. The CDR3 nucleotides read TGCGCCAGCAGCCAAGTAACAGGGGCGAACTATGGCTACACCTTC. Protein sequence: CASSQVTGANYGYTF.

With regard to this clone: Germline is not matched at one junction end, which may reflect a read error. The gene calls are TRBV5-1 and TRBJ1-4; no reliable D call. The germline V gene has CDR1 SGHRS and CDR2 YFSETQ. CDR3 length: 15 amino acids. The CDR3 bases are TGTGCCAGCAGCTTATTCACAGCAACTAATGAAAAACTGTTTTTT. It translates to CASSLFTATNEKLFF.

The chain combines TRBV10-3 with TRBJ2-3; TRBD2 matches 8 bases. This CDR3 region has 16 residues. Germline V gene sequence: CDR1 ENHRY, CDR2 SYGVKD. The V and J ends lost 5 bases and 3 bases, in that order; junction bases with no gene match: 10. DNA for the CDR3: TGTGCCATCAGTTCAGGTCAAGCGGGAGTAACAGATACGCAGTATTTT. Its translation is CAISSGQAGVTDTQYF.

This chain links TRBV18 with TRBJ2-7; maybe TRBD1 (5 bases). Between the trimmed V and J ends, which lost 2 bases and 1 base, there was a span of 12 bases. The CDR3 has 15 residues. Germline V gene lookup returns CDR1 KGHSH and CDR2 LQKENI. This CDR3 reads CASSPADHRSYEQYF. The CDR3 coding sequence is TGTGCCAGCTCACCAGCTGACCACAGGTCCTACGAGCAGTACTTC.

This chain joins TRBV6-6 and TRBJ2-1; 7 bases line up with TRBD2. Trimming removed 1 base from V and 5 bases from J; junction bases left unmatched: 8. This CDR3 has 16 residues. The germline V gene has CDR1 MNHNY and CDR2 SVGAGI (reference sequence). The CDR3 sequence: CASSYFAGVSDNEQFF. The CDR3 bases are TGTGCCAGCAGTTACTTCGCGGGAGTATCGGACAATGAGCAGTTCTTC.

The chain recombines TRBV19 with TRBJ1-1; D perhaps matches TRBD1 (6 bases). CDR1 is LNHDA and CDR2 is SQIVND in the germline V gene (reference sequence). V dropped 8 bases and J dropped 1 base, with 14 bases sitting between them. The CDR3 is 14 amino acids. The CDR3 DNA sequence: TGTGCCAGTCAAAGGTGGACAGCGAACACTGAAGCTTTCTTT. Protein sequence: CASQRWTANTEAFF. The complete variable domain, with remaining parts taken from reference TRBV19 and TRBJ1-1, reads DGGITQSPKYLFRKEGQNVTLSCEQNLNHDAMYWYRQDPGQGLRLIYYSQIVNDFQKGDIAEGYSVSREKKESFPLTVTSAQKNPTAFYLCASQRWTANTEAFFGQGTRLTVV.

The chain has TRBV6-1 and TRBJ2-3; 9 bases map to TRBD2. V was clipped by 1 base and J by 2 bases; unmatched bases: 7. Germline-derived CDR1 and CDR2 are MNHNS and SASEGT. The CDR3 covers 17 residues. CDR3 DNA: TGTGCCAGCAGTGAAGATTCTAGGGGACTAGCCACAGATACGCAGTATTTT. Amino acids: CASSEDSRGLATDTQYF.